Following are 12 T cell receptor beta chains from one sample sequenced in a study of T cell repertoires in cytomegalovirus infection. TCRdb called the reads again in MiXCR, with one record for every CDR3 protein. The sample has over 300,000 distinct CDR3 sequences, about a sixth seen once. Input material: PBMCs. These receptors all stem from a human donor in good health (CMV status not recorded). Some clones in this sample may be carry-over from other donors' samples.

This clonotype showed up just a few times. V gene TRBV7-9 combines with J gene TRBJ2-2, with 10 bases fitting TRBD1. The CDR3 is 15 residues long. The germline V gene encodes CDR1 SEHNR and CDR2 FQNEAQ (reference sequence). The ends lost 5 bases at V and 7 bases at J; junction bases unmatched: 7. CDR3 loop: CASSARQGASGELFF. The CDR3 DNA reads as TGTGCCAGCAGCGCCAGACAGGGGGCGAGCGGGGAGCTGTTTTTT.

The chain has TRBV5-1 and TRBJ2-7; D is undetermined. The CDR3 has 13 amino acids. The germline V gene encodes CDR1 SGHRS and CDR2 YFSETQ. V was shortened by 3 bases and J by 4 bases, with 11 bases between the two germline ends. CDR3 in amino acids: CASSYLGGYEQYF. Written as DNA, the CDR3 is TGCGCCAGCAGCTACCTTGGTGGGTACGAGCAGTACTTC.

The table lists this clonotype with a few counts. The V gene is TRBV5-1, the J gene TRBJ1-1; D not certain. In germline, CDR1 is SGHRS, CDR2 YFSETQ. The CDR3 runs to 15 residues. V gave up 4 bases and J gave up 5 bases, with 18 bases separating them. CDR3 sequence reads: CASSPMATQRTEAFF. DNA of the CDR3: TGCGCCAGCAGCCCTATGGCCACTCAGAGGACTGAAGCTTTCTTT. The complete variable domain, with remaining parts taken from reference TRBV5-1 and TRBJ1-1, reads KAGVTQTPRYLIKTRGQQVTLSCSPISGHRSVSWYQQTPGQGLQFLFEYFSETQRNKGNFPGRFSGRQFSNSRSEMNVSTLELGDSALYLCASSPMATQRTEAFFGQGTRLTVV.

This clonotype has only a few counts. CDR3 in amino acids: CASSLGGDVYEQYF. The DNA for the CDR3 is TGTGCCAGCAGTTTGGGGGGGGACGTCTACGAGCAGTACTTC. The rearrangement links TRBV28 to TRBJ2-7; 7 positions agree with TRBD2. CDR3 length: 14 amino acids. After removal of 3 bases from V and 3 bases from J, the junction contained 5 bases not matched to a gene. Germline assignment: CDR1 MDHEN and CDR2 SYDVKM. Looking up the rest from reference TRBV28 and TRBJ2-7 gives the full variable domain: DVKVTQSSRYLVKRTGEKVFLECVQDMDHENMFWYRQDPGLGLRLIYFSYDVKMKEKGDIPEGYSVSREKKERFSLILESASTNQTSMYLCASSLGGDVYEQYFGPGTRLTVT.

This clonotype was observed a few times. The rearrangement links TRBV5-1 to TRBJ1-1; D unresolved. The CDR3 is 16 amino acids. V was pared by 0 bases and J by 0 bases, with 12 bases between. Germline V gene lookup returns CDR1 SGHRS and CDR2 YFSETQ. CDR3 in DNA: TGCGCCAGCAGCTTGGGGTTGGGCAGCCTGAACACTGAAGCTTTCTTT. Translation gives CASSLGLGSLNTEAFF.

The rearrangement joins TRBV14 to TRBJ2-1, with D uncertain. CDR3 size: 12 residues. Germline CDR1 reads SGHDN; CDR2 reads FVKESK. V lost 5 bases to trimming and J lost 6 bases, with 8 bases between them. CDR3 protein: CASSGQINEQFF. The DNA of the CDR3 is TGTGCCAGCAGCGGCCAGATCAATGAGCAGTTCTTC.

The genes are TRBV7-2 and TRBJ2-1; maybe TRBD2 (5 bases). Trimming took off 1 base at V and 9 bases at J, with 16 bases between the two ends. Germline CDR1 SGHTA, CDR2 FQGNSA. This CDR3 comprises 15 residues. The CDR3, as DNA: TGTGCCAGCAGCTTAGATGTGCCGCGGGCAGGTGAGCAGTTCTTC. It specifies CASSLDVPRAGEQFF. Drawing the rest from reference TRBV7-2 and TRBJ2-1, the complete variable domain is GAGVSQSPSNKVTEKGKDVELRCDPISGHTALYWYRQSLGQGLEFLIYFQGNSAPDKSGLPSDRFSAERTGGSVSTLTIQRTQQEDSAVYLCASSLDVPRAGEQFFGPGTRLTVL.

This clonotype came up many times. The chain employs TRBV25-1 and TRBJ2-3; D not resolved. V dropped 4 bases and J dropped 1 base, with 6 bases sitting between them. CDR3 size: 13 residues. From germline, CDR1 is MGHDK and CDR2 SYGVNS. The CDR3 nucleotides are TGTGCCAGCAGTGCCGCAGGCACAGATACGCAGTATTTT. It yields the protein CASSAAGTDTQYF.

This clonotype has a count of ten or more. The rearrangement links TRBV7-2 to TRBJ2-3; TRBD2 matches at 14 bases. Germline assignment: CDR1 SGHTA and CDR2 FQGNSA. This CDR3 has 16 amino acids. Germline trimming cut 5 bases from V and 3 bases from J; bases unmatched to any gene: 4. CDR3 nucleotide sequence: TGTGCCAGCAGCAAGGGACTAGCGGGGGAGACAGATACGCAGTATTTT. It is translated as CASSKGLAGETDTQYF.

The sample holds many counts of this clonotype. Germline is not matched at one junction end, which may reflect a read error. This chain uses TRBV7-3 with TRBJ1-2, with TRBD1 as a possible D gene (6 bases). The germline V gene encodes CDR1 SGHTA and CDR2 FQGTGA. The CDR3 has 15 residues. The CDR3 nucleotides read TGTGCCAGCAGCCTAACTGAGGGGGGCCCCGATGGCTACACCTTC. Amino acids: CASSLTEGGPDGYTF.

This clonotype showed up many times. The chain is built from TRBV6-5 and TRBJ2-2, with 8 bases aligning to TRBD2. The CDR3 is 17 amino acids. Germline lookup yields CDR1 MNHEY and CDR2 SVGAGI. J lost 3 bases, V lost 2 bases, and 8 bases had no gene match. CDR3 protein: CASSYQTGLGDTGELFF. The DNA for the CDR3 is TGTGCCAGCAGTTACCAGACGGGACTAGGGGACACCGGGGAGCTGTTTTTT.

This clonotype appeared once. The chain links TRBV5-1 to TRBJ2-7; no firm D call. Germline V gene lookup returns CDR1 SGHRS and CDR2 YFSETQ. Deletions cut 1 base from V and 5 bases from J, with 7 bases between. The CDR3 is 12 residues long. CDR3 nucleotide sequence: TGCGCCAGCAGCTTGATCGGTGACGAGCAGTACTTC. Its translation is CASSLIGDEQYF.